The clone carrying this T cell receptor (beta chain) was recorded at least ten times. Gene-specific TRAV and TRBV primers were used for first-strand cDNA, covering alpha and beta chains. The TCRs were subjected to amplification over 20 PCR cycles employing a constant-region primer in conjunction with a V-primer adapter. After the mRNA was isolated, it was amplified using in vitro transcription. MiXCR, run by TCRdb on the reads, gives a single entry per CDR3 protein. The data hold 75,000 to 95,000 distinct CDR3 sequences, with about 20% observed a single time. The V gene end was trimmed by 6 bases and the J gene end by 4 bases; junction bases not matched to a gene: 9. The CDR3 spans 16 residues. The sample originates from a study of low-dose radiotherapy and immunotherapy resistance in tumors. About the research overall: Cohort 1 was given 0.5 Gy fractions every 2 weeks, 6.5 Gy in total. Aspirin 300 mg was given orally each day for four cycles from cycle 1 day 1.

Time point given: after trial treatment. The treatment here: LDRT plus nivolumab, ipilimumab, low-dose cyclophosphamide and aspirin (RACIN trial). Those who qualified had advanced solid tumors (lacking tumor-infiltrating lymphocytes). The source of this sequence is a female donor with ovarian cancer. Here the sequenced sample was PBMCs, taken after low-dose radiotherapy plus immunotherapy. The rearrangement uses TRBV12-3 or TRBV12-4 and TRBJ2-3; 11 bases match TRBD2. The CDR3 loop is CASRPILAGGPDTQYF. DNA of the CDR3: TGTGCCAGCAGACCAATCCTAGCGGGGGGACCAGATACGCAGTATTTT.